These 21 T cell receptor beta chains were all obtained from the same sample, sequenced in a study of blood T cells in healthy people across ages. Using a J-beta primer mix together with a sample-barcoded 5' primer, a second PCR was run for about 6 to 12 cycles. TCRdb reprocessed the 5' RACE reads with MiXCR, giving one entry per CDR3 protein. The data hold about 1.6 million distinct CDR3 sequences, with about 31% observed a single time. Input material: blood. The origin of the receptors is a woman in her thirties in good health.

Concerning this clonotype: It may be a read error: a sequence one base away is much more abundant. The chain links TRBV7-2 to TRBJ2-7; D possibly uses TRBD1 or TRBD2 (5 bases each). The CDR3 is made up of 14 amino acids. CDR1 SGHTA and CDR2 FQGNSA come from the germline V gene. CDR3 coding DNA: TGTGTCAGCAGCTTGGGGGTGCTCTCCTACGAGCAGTACTTC. Translating gives CVSSLGVLSYEQYF.

Only a few counts were recorded for this clonotype. CDR3 region: CASSYRLGAPQETQYF. The CDR3 bases are TGTGCCAGCAGTTATCGGTTGGGGGCGCCCCAAGAGACCCAGTACTTC. This chain uses TRBV27 with TRBJ2-5; TRBD1 might be the D (6 bases). CDR1 MNHEY and CDR2 SMNVEV come from the germline V gene (reference sequence). Trimming left V 4 bases short and J 1 base short, with 16 bases between. This CDR3 has 16 residues.

This clonotype was counted between two and nine times. Relative to the germline gene, one junction end is altered; a read error may explain this. V gene TRBV20-1 combines with J gene TRBJ2-7; weak D call: TRBD2 (5 bases). The CDR3 totals 13 residues. The germline V gene has CDR1 DFQATT and CDR2 SNEGSKA (reference sequence). As DNA, the CDR3 is TGCGGTGCTAGAGCTAGCCCTCTCTACGAGCAGTACTTC. This gives the protein CGARASPLYEQYF.

This clonotype was seen only once. This sequence joins TRBV14 and TRBJ2-1, with D perhaps being TRBD1 or TRBD2 (5 bases each). Germline assignment: CDR1 SGHDN and CDR2 FVKESK. This CDR3 contains 17 residues. Trimming took off 4 bases at V and 9 bases at J, with 25 bases between the two ends. In DNA, the CDR3 is TGTGCCAGCAGCCCCCGACCGGTGGGGATTGGGGGTCTTGAGCAGTTCTTC. Its protein product is CASSPRPVGIGGLEQFF.

This clonotype has at least ten counts. The rearrangement uses TRBV20-1 and TRBJ1-5; D possibly corresponds to TRBD1 (6 bases). The CDR3 runs to 14 residues. The V and J ends lost 3 bases and 5 bases respectively, with 14 bases between them. Germline-derived CDR1 and CDR2 are DFQATT and SNEGSKA (reference sequence). Written as DNA, the CDR3 is TGCAGTGCTAGCCGAGGGGGAAACGATCAGCCCCAGCATTTT. Translated: CSASRGGNDQPQHF.

The gene calls are TRBV5-1 and TRBJ2-3, with 15 bases lining up with TRBD2. V shed 0 bases, J shed 6 bases, and the junction held 8 bases outside the gene matches. Germline V CDR1 and CDR2: SGHRS, YFSETQ. The CDR3 has 18 amino acids. Here the CDR3 reads CASSLVGLAGGPPDTQYF. The DNA for the CDR3 is TGCGCCAGCAGCTTGGTCGGACTAGCGGGGGGGCCACCGGATACGCAGTATTTT.

V is TRBV18 and J is TRBJ1-5; 11 bases match TRBD1. The length of the CDR3 is 14 residues. In germline, CDR1 is KGHSH, CDR2 LQKENI. The V and J ends lost 6 bases and 9 bases, in that order; junction bases with no gene match: 7. The CDR3 protein is CASSPGQGDRPQHF. The CDR3 DNA reads as TGTGCCAGCTCCCCGGGACAGGGGGATCGGCCCCAGCATTTT.

The chain combines TRBV2 with TRBJ2-3; TRBD2 might be the D (5 bases). Germline V gene lookup returns CDR1 SNHLY and CDR2 FYNNEI. This CDR3 spans 16 amino acids. Trimming stripped 0 bases from V and 2 bases from J, with 12 bases between. The CDR3, as DNA: TGTGCCAGCAGTGAAGCCTGGCACGGGGACACAGATACGCAGTATTTT. Amino acid sequence: CASSEAWHGDTDTQYF.

This clonotype occurred a few times. V gene TRBV20-1 combines with J gene TRBJ2-3, with D tentatively TRBD1 or TRBD2 (5 bases each). Germline V gene sequence: CDR1 DFQATT, CDR2 SNEGSKA (reference sequence). V lost 6 bases and J lost 0, with 13 bases in between. The CDR3 totals 14 residues. CDR3 region: CSARDGSSTDTQYF. In DNA, the CDR3 is TGCAGTGCCCGGGACGGATCTAGCACAGATACGCAGTATTTT.

DNA for the CDR3: TGCAGCGTCGGACTTTTATGGGGGGACACTGAAGCTTTCTTT. Amino acids: CSVGLLWGDTEAFF. The chain combines TRBV29-1 with TRBJ1-1, with D perhaps matching TRBD1 (5 bases). The CDR3 extends over 14 amino acids. CDR1 and CDR2 from the germline V gene are SQVTM and ANQGSEA. Deletions cut 6 bases from V and 3 bases from J, with 17 bases between.

This clonotype was recorded a few times. This chain links TRBV4-2 with TRBJ2-3; a weak D match, TRBD2 (6 bases). Germline CDR1 LGHNA, CDR2 YNFKEQ. The CDR3 has 16 residues. Trimming took off 0 bases at V and 3 bases at J, with 13 bases between the two ends. The CDR3 loop is CASSQETGRVTDTQYF. The DNA of the CDR3 is TGTGCCAGCAGCCAAGAAACCGGGAGAGTTACAGATACGCAGTATTTT.

This clonotype was detected a few times. The J gene is TRBJ1-2, the V gene TRBV5-5; D unresolved. This CDR3 contains 13 residues. The V gene's germline CDR1 is SGHKS and CDR2 YYEKEE (reference sequence). V was shortened by 1 base and J by 6 bases, with 10 bases between the two germline ends. The CDR3 DNA sequence: TGTGCCAGCAGCTTGTTCGCCGGGGATGGCTACACCTTC. Protein: CASSLFAGDGYTF.

This sequence joins TRBV20-1 and TRBJ1-2; D is unresolved. The germline V gene encodes CDR1 DFQATT and CDR2 SNEGSKA (reference sequence). The CDR3 loop spans 14 amino acids. CDR3 DNA: TGCAGCGTTAGAGATGCCAGAGCTAACTATGGCTACACCTTC. It yields the protein CSVRDARANYGYTF.

About this clonotype: One end of the junction does not line up with germline, which may come from a read error. In nucleotides, the CDR3 is TGTGCCAGCAGCTTAGCGGACAATCAGCCCCTGCATTTT. Encoded protein: CASSLADNQPLHF. The V call is TRBV7-9, the J call TRBJ1-5, with a weak D call TRBD1 (5 bases). CDR3 length: 13 amino acids. Germline-derived CDR1 and CDR2 are SEHNR and FQNEAQ (reference sequence).

This clonotype was seen many times. The V gene is TRBV7-3, the J gene TRBJ2-1, with TRBD2 as a possible D gene (6 bases). The germline CDR1 and CDR2 sequences are SGHTA and FQGTGA. The V end lost 4 bases, the J end lost 5 bases, and 18 bases lay between the germline ends. The CDR3 runs to 16 residues. The DNA of the CDR3 is TGTGCCAGCAGCTCCATCCCTAGGGGCGGGGACAATGAGCAGTTCTTC. It yields the protein CASSSIPRGGDNEQFF.

This clonotype was detected a few times. The rearrangement uses TRBV7-2 and TRBJ1-3; D is unclear. Germline CDR1 reads SGHTA; CDR2 reads FQGNSA. The CDR3 has 16 residues. V was clipped by 1 base and J by 0 bases, with 10 bases between them. The CDR3 region is CASSLGAAISGNTIYF. The DNA for the CDR3 is TGTGCCAGCAGCTTAGGGGCAGCAATCTCTGGAAACACCATATATTTT.

This clonotype was detected only a few times. The V call is TRBV25-1, the J call TRBJ1-2; D is unclear. The CDR3 spans 13 residues. The V and J ends lost 3 bases and 5 bases respectively, with 10 bases between them. Per germline, CDR1 MGHDK and CDR2 SYGVNS. Here the CDR3 DNA reads TGTGCCAGCAGTGAGCCAGCTTGGTATGGCTACACCTTC. It translates to CASSEPAWYGYTF.

This clonotype has a handful of counts. The gene calls are TRBV29-1 and TRBJ1-2, with D tentatively TRBD1 (5 bases). This CDR3 comprises 12 residues. Germline V gene lookup returns CDR1 SQVTM and CDR2 ANQGSEA. The V and J ends lost 7 bases and 4 bases respectively, with 13 bases between them. The CDR3 is CSATGRPYGYTF. DNA for the CDR3: TGCAGCGCAACGGGACGCCCCTATGGCTACACCTTC.

J is TRBJ2-5 and V is TRBV7-2; 8 bases are shared with TRBD1. Losses at the gene ends were 5 bases for V and 4 bases for J; bases not matched to a gene: 12. Germline V gene data show CDR1 as SGHTA and CDR2 as FQGNSA. This CDR3 is 16 amino acids long. CDR3 sequence: CASSKRPTGEGETQYF. In DNA form, the CDR3 reads TGTGCCAGCAGCAAAAGACCGACAGGGGAAGGAGAGACCCAGTACTTC.

The chain combines TRBV15 with TRBJ2-3; TRBD2 might be the D (5 bases). The V end was cut by 0 bases, the J end by 0 bases, with 19 bases between. Looked up from germline, CDR1 is LNHNV and CDR2 is YYDKDF (reference sequence). This CDR3 is built from 19 residues. This CDR3 reads CATSREHGRSRTSTDTQYF. CDR3 DNA: TGTGCCACCAGCAGAGAACATGGGAGATCCCGGACGAGCACAGATACGCAGTATTTT. Variable domain in full (rest from reference TRBV15 and TRBJ2-3): DAMVIQNPRYQVTQFGKPVTLSCSQTLNHNVMYWYQQKSSQAPKLLFHYYDKDFNNEADTPDNFQSRRPNTSFCFLDIRSPGLGDTAMYLCATSREHGRSRTSTDTQYFGPGTRLTVL.

This clonotype has a count of ten or more. The chain recombines TRBV29-1 with TRBJ2-3; D gene unclear. This CDR3 region has 15 residues. Per germline, CDR1 SQVTM and CDR2 ANQGSEA. Trimming pared 4 bases from V and 0 bases from J, leaving 14 bases between. CDR3 in amino acids: CSVGVGQASTDTQYF. The DNA for the CDR3 is TGCAGCGTTGGAGTCGGGCAGGCGAGCACAGATACGCAGTATTTT.